A single sample gave rise to the 26 T cell receptor beta chains below, sequenced in a study of T cells in Graves' hyperthyroidism and ophthalmopathy. Amplified TCR beta CDR3 regions came from RNA transcripts. HTBI primers drove first-round RT-PCR of the TCR CDR3. TCRdb recomputed calls from the multiplex PCR reads with MiXCR, one row per CDR3 protein. The top ten clones hold under 35% of a sample with about 640,000 distinct CDR3 sequences, roughly 20% of them seen once. Sequencing used blood. The source of these receptors is a man aged 30 to 45 with Graves' ophthalmopathy.

CDR3 sequence reads: CASSYGQGTDTQYF. DNA for the CDR3: TGCGCCAGCAGCTACGGACAGGGTACAGATACGCAGTATTTT. This chain connects TRBV5-1 to TRBJ2-3, with 8 bases fitting TRBD1. The CDR3 length is 14 residues. Per germline, CDR1 SGHRS and CDR2 YFSETQ. J was trimmed by 3 bases and V by 3 bases; bases with no gene match: 3.

In the case of this clonotype: One junction end disagrees with the germline gene, perhaps due to a read error. The V call is TRBV20-1, the J call TRBJ2-5; D is possibly TRBD2 (5 bases). The germline CDR1 and CDR2 sequences are DFQATT and SNEGSKA (reference sequence). The length of the CDR3 is 12 residues. CDR3 DNA: TGCGGTGCTACGGACGGCGGGGAGACCCAGTACTTC. Its protein product is CGATDGGETQYF.

This clonotype was found many times. The genes are TRBV18 and TRBJ1-1; D not certain. V was cut by 1 base and J by 4 bases, with 7 bases left in between. There are 13 residues in the CDR3. The V gene's germline CDR1 is KGHSH and CDR2 LQKENI. CDR3 coding DNA: TGTGCCAGCTCACCACAGGATTTCACTGAAGCTTTCTTT. Translating gives CASSPQDFTEAFF.

This clonotype has a count of ten or more. The chain is built from TRBV3-1 and TRBJ2-5, with D possibly called TRBD1 or TRBD2 (5 bases each). Trimming cost V 1 base and J 1 base, with 10 bases left between them. This CDR3 is built from 15 residues. Germline V CDR1 and CDR2: LGHDT, YNNKEL (reference sequence). As DNA, the CDR3 is TGTGCCAGCAGCCAAGGAGGGGTGATCCAAGAGACCCAGTACTTC. Encoded protein: CASSQGGVIQETQYF.

This clonotype was detected once. The junction and the germline gene differ at one end; a read error may be behind it. The V and J genes are TRBV27 and TRBJ2-5; tentative D call: TRBD2 (5 bases). Germline V gene data show CDR1 as MNHEY and CDR2 as SMNVEV (reference sequence). This CDR3 comprises 14 residues. CDR3: CASSSRQRWETKYF. DNA of the CDR3: TGTGCCAGCAGTTCTCGCCAGCGGTGGGAGACCAAGTACTTC.

This clonotype turned up a few times. CDR3 in DNA: TGCAGTGCTTGGGATCTATACGAGCAGTACTTC. It codes for CSAWDLYEQYF. The chain carries TRBV20-1 and TRBJ2-7; no definite D call. V was shortened by 5 bases and J by 4 bases, with 9 bases between the two germline ends. Looked up from germline, CDR1 is DFQATT and CDR2 is SNEGSKA (reference sequence). The CDR3 has 11 residues.

In its sample, this clonotype was seen a few times. This chain connects TRBV9 to TRBJ2-1; D call uncertain. V was clipped by 0 bases and J by 0 bases, with 7 bases between them. The germline gives CDR1 SGDLS, CDR2 YYNGEE. This CDR3 has 15 residues. The CDR3 DNA sequence: TGTGCCAGCAGCGTAGAGAAGAGCTCCTACAATGAGCAGTTCTTC. As protein: CASSVEKSSYNEQFF. The full variable domain, in which reference TRBV9 and TRBJ2-1 provide the parts outside the CDR3, is DSGVTQTPKHLITATGQRVTLRCSPRSGDLSVYWYQQSLDQGLQFLIQYYNGEERAKGNILERFSAQQFPDLHSELNLSSLELGDSALYFCASSVEKSSYNEQFFGPGTRLTVL.

This clonotype was counted at least ten times. The chain combines TRBV28 with TRBJ1-2; 9 bases map to TRBD1. V dropped 7 bases and J dropped 8; count of bases not matched to a gene: 20. Germline V gene lookup returns CDR1 MDHEN and CDR2 SYDVKM. The CDR3 is made up of 17 amino acids. The CDR3, as DNA: TGTGCCAGCATCACCGCCGCGGGACAGGGTACGGGTGGGGGCTACACCTTC. It is translated as CASITAAGQGTGGGYTF.

This clonotype was counted many times. The chain recombines TRBV2 with TRBJ2-1; 8 bases are shared with TRBD2. The V and J ends lost 7 bases and 8 bases, in that order; junction bases with no gene match: 10. Germline CDR1 and CDR2: SNHLY and FYNNEI. The CDR3 runs 14 residues. The CDR3 DNA sequence: TGTGCCAGCACAGGTAGCGGGGCCGTCGATGAGCAGTTCTTC. It codes for CASTGSGAVDEQFF.

This clonotype was recorded many times. This rearrangement joins TRBV10-3 to TRBJ2-7; D remains unclear. Germline CDR1 reads ENHRY; CDR2 reads SYGVKD. Trimming shortened V by 5 bases and J by 2 bases, and 13 bases separated the two germline ends. The CDR3 is made up of 14 amino acids. As DNA, the CDR3 is TGTGCCATCAGTATCGGGCAGGCCCCCTACGAGCAGTACTTC. Its protein product is CAISIGQAPYEQYF.

A few counts support this clonotype. The rearrangement links TRBV14 to TRBJ2-7; D is unresolved. The germline V gene has CDR1 SGHDN and CDR2 FVKESK. The CDR3 runs 12 residues. V lost 3 bases and J lost 7, with 10 bases in between. The CDR3, as DNA: TGTGCCAGCAGCCACGGACGAGCAGAGCAGTACTTC. As protein: CASSHGRAEQYF.

This clonotype has a handful of counts. The J gene is TRBJ2-7, the V gene TRBV20-1, with a possible D match to TRBD1 (6 bases). Trimming removed 3 bases from V and 0 bases from J, with 12 bases in between. The length of the CDR3 is 14 residues. Germline lookup yields CDR1 DFQATT and CDR2 SNEGSKA (reference sequence). CDR3 in DNA: TGCAGTGCTAGTTGGCGGACAGCCTCCTACGAGCAGTACTTC. Its protein product is CSASWRTASYEQYF.

The chain recombines TRBV28 with TRBJ2-7, with 7 nucleotides matching TRBD1. The CDR3 has 14 amino acids. Germline CDR1 and CDR2: MDHEN and SYDVKM. Trimming took 6 bases from V and 4 from J; bases not matched to a gene: 9. CDR3 DNA sequence: TGTGCCAGCAGGAAGGGGGCCCCCGTTTACGAGCAGTACTTC. Its protein product is CASRKGAPVYEQYF.

This clonotype was recorded a few times. V usage is TRBV30 and J usage is TRBJ2-2; tentatively, D is TRBD1 (6 bases). The CDR3 runs to 17 residues. Looked up from germline, CDR1 is GTSNPN and CDR2 is SVGIG (reference sequence). Trimming removed 3 bases from V and 4 bases from J, with 21 bases in between. CDR3 region: CAWRERGLVGPTGELFF. The CDR3 DNA reads as TGTGCCTGGAGAGAGAGGGGGTTAGTAGGCCCCACCGGGGAGCTGTTTTTT.

The chain employs TRBV6-1 and TRBJ1-2; 7 bases align to TRBD1. J lost 6 bases, V lost 7 bases, and 11 bases had no gene match. The CDR3 has 14 residues. CDR1 is MNHNS and CDR2 is SASEGT in the germline V gene. The CDR3 DNA is TGTGCCAGCATAACCCACAGGGGCGTCAATGGCTACACCTTC. Its translation is CASITHRGVNGYTF.

This clonotype has just a few counts. This may stem from a read error, because a much larger clone lies one nucleotide away. The rearrangement joins TRBV11-2 to TRBJ2-2, with D uncertain. Germline CDR1 and CDR2: SGHAT and FQNNGV. The CDR3 totals 11 residues. The germline V and J ends were trimmed by 6 bases and 4 bases, with 3 bases remaining between them. The CDR3 protein is CASSCTGELFF. The CDR3 coding sequence is TGTGCCAGCAGTTGCACCGGGGAGCTGTTTTTT.

The table lists this clonotype with a few counts. The chain is built from TRBV7-9 and TRBJ2-7; 7 bases agree with TRBD1. Germline V gives CDR1 SEHNR, CDR2 FQNEAQ (reference sequence). CDR3 size: 14 residues. The V segment lost 5 bases and the J segment 2 bases; nucleotides outside the gene matches: 6. CDR3 residues: CASSAQGVPYEQYF. The CDR3 DNA is TGTGCCAGCAGCGCCCAGGGGGTCCCCTACGAGCAGTACTTC.

The DNA for the CDR3 is TGCAGTGCGACCCTACTAGCGGGAGGGCGGGAGACCCAGTACTTC. Its translation is CSATLLAGGRETQYF. The genes are TRBV20-1 and TRBJ2-5; 13 bases are shared with TRBD2. The CDR3 runs to 15 residues. The germline gives CDR1 DFQATT, CDR2 SNEGSKA (reference sequence). J lost 5 bases, V lost 6 bases, and 9 bases had no gene match.

The table lists this clonotype with many counts. The J gene is TRBJ2-1, the V gene TRBV5-1; D not resolved. The length of the CDR3 is 12 residues. CDR1 and CDR2 (germline): SGHRS, YFSETQ. V was trimmed by 2 bases and J by 7 bases, leaving 7 bases between them. CDR3: CASSFNGNEQFF. The CDR3 DNA is TGCGCCAGCAGCTTTAACGGGAATGAGCAGTTCTTC.

This chain uses TRBV20-1 with TRBJ2-5, with D perhaps TRBD1 or TRBD2 (5 bases each). This CDR3 region has 13 residues. V lost 5 bases to trimming and J lost 1 base, with 11 bases between them. From germline, CDR1 is DFQATT and CDR2 SNEGSKA (reference sequence). CDR3 DNA sequence: TGCAGTGCTGTGGGACGGATCCAAGAGACCCAGTACTTC. Protein product: CSAVGRIQETQYF.

This clonotype appeared a few times. The rearrangement joins TRBV19 to TRBJ2-5, with 8 bases aligning to TRBD2. Losses at the gene ends were 5 bases for V and 4 bases for J; bases not matched to a gene: 6. CDR3 size: 14 residues. CDR1 and CDR2 (germline): LNHDA, SQIVND (reference sequence). The DNA of the CDR3 is TGTGCCAGTAGTGCCAGACTAGCGTCAGAGACCCAGTACTTC. Translated, it gives CASSARLASETQYF.

The chain is built from TRBV3-1 and TRBJ2-3, with 8 bases aligning to TRBD1. J lost 2 bases, V lost 5 bases, and 21 bases had no gene match. The CDR3 is 20 residues long. Germline V lookup: CDR1 LGHDT, CDR2 YNNKEL (reference sequence). The CDR3 protein is CASSFISPRGLGRYTDTQYF. The CDR3 region has the DNA TGTGCCAGCAGCTTCATCTCGCCCAGGGGGCTAGGACGCTACACAGATACGCAGTATTTT.

The V and J genes are TRBV4-3 and TRBJ2-2; no clear D. The germline V gene has CDR1 LGHNA and CDR2 YSLEER. CDR3 length: 15 residues. V was clipped by 3 bases and J by 6 bases, with 14 bases between them. The CDR3 sequence: CASSQTSAMSGELFF. The DNA of the CDR3 is TGCGCCAGCAGCCAGACCTCCGCAATGTCCGGGGAGCTGTTTTTT.

A note on this clonotype: Its ends do not fully match the called genes, so a read error is possible. The chain links TRBV27 to TRBJ2-7; D is unresolved. Germline CDR1 is MNHEY and CDR2 is SMNVEV (reference sequence). This CDR3 comprises 9 residues. The CDR3 region is CATRTERYF. The CDR3 nucleotides are TGTGCCACCAGGACCGAGCGGTACTTC.

This clonotype was found a few times. The chain carries TRBV7-2 and TRBJ1-2; 8 nucleotides line up with TRBD1. Losses at the gene ends were 2 bases for V and 0 bases for J; bases not matched to a gene: 8. The germline V gene has CDR1 SGHTA and CDR2 FQGNSA. The CDR3 runs to 17 residues. CDR3 sequence (DNA): TGTGCCAGCAGCTTATACCCACAGACAGGGGCTAACTATGGCTACACCTTC. Protein product: CASSLYPQTGANYGYTF. The whole variable domain, remainder taken from reference TRBV7-2 and TRBJ1-2, is GAGVSQSPSNKVTEKGKDVELRCDPISGHTALYWYRQSLGQGLEFLIYFQGNSAPDKSGLPSDRFSAERTGGSVSTLTIQRTQQEDSAVYLCASSLYPQTGANYGYTFGSGTRLTVV.

This clonotype was observed a few times. The chain joins TRBV4-3 to TRBJ2-2; TRBD1 matches 7 bases. CDR1 and CDR2 from the germline V gene are LGHNA and YSLEER. The CDR3 runs 15 residues. Germline trimming cut 5 bases from V and 6 bases from J; bases unmatched to any gene: 9. The CDR3 loop is CASSLRQGGPGELFF. For the CDR3, the DNA is TGCGCCAGCAGCTTGCGACAGGGTGGGCCCGGGGAGCTGTTTTTT.